The T cell receptor (beta chain) described here comes from a study of regulatory T cells in long-lasting Graves disease (dated by TCRdb to about 2021). In the study overall: Antithyroid drugs had been taken for less than 3 months by newly diagnosed Graves' disease patients. This study used TCR sequencing and RNA sequencing of peripheral blood to compare persistent Graves' disease patients against newly diagnosed Graves' disease patients. The study took place in China and was registered as a clinical trial. A total of 35 or so samples underwent TCR sequencing: about 13 from persistent and around 20 from newly diagnosed Graves' disease patients.

CDR1 and CDR2, looked up from the germline V gene, are MDHEN and SYDVKM. V is reduced by 6 bases and J by 4 bases, leaving a spacing of 19 bases between them. From the cysteine through the phenylalanine, the CDR3 covers 15 amino acids. The sequence is cut down to CDR3 DNA, 45 bases in frame from base 1. This specimen's time point label, interpreted: newly diagnosed GD, antithyroid drugs for less than 3 months. For both TCR sequencing and RNA sequencing, RNA was extracted from PBMCs using TRIzol. The diagnosis of Graves' disease was made according to American Thyroid Association guidelines. Patients were recruited from an endocrinology department in Xi'an, China. Each patient gave roughly 10 milliliters of peripheral blood, collected in an EDTA anticoagulant tube. Ficoll Paque Plus density gradient separation was used to isolate PBMCs, and no additional T cell sorting was done. An Agilent 2100 Bioanalyzer and agarose gel were used to check RNA quality, and a NanoDrop 2000 was used to measure RNA concentration.

The library was generated by multiplex PCR. Sequencing took place on an Illumina HiSeq 4000. TCR beta libraries were built with iRepertoire HTBI primers and Arm-PCR amplification of CDR3 regions. Before sequencing, the PCR products went through gel purification. The paper's data handling went like this. Across samples, about 63 TRBV and 13 to 15 TRBJ segments were identified and used for gene usage analysis of CDR3 amino acid clonotypes. Filtered high-quality paired reads were merged into contigs using COPE and FqMerger. Contigs were aligned with BLAST to IMGT TRBV, TRBD and TRBJ reference genes, and CDR3 was defined per IMGT. Clonotypes above 0.1% frequency were classified as highly expanded clones. Shannon entropy was used to measure repertoire diversity, and the Gini coefficient was used to measure V-J evenness. Clonotypes shared by more than one individual were considered public. The public sequencing data were trimmed at Q25 with fastp and processed into clonotypes with MiXCR by TCRdb, which kept only in-frame beta chains. CDR3 protein sequences are deduplicated, and each keeps its most common genes and DNA. For this entry, the V and J calls and clone size follow TCRdb and not the study's own pipeline. The sample yields 200,000 to 300,000 distinct CDR3 sequences; roughly 21% were counted once. The top ten constitute more than 11% of the sample.

This clonotype was seen repeatedly, ten times or more. Its recognized antigen is unknown. Per-base qualities were not stored, and no clone one base away is much larger. What the research found in general, with its limitations: Peripheral blood alone was examined, since thyroid tissue, which constituted the primary lesion, could not be accessed. The authors acknowledged the small sample size as a limitation that may reduce accuracy. Sequencing and analysis were limited to the TCR beta chain. Preferential use of TRBV28, TRBJ1-2 and TRBJ2-5 was observed in persistent disease, whereas TRBV20-1 and TRBJ2-1 were favored in newly diagnosed disease. More public clonotypes were shared among persistent patients (about 2,800) than among newly diagnosed patients (more than 900). Compared with newly diagnosed patients, persistent Graves' disease patients had lower TCR Shannon entropy and fewer highly expanded clones, which suggests clonal expansion.

The source is a female donor with Graves disease. Sequences were derived from peripheral blood mononuclear cells (PBMCs), sampled at new diagnosis, from a patient treated with antithyroid drugs. This chain is built from TRBV28 and TRBJ2-7; the D gene could be either TRBD1 or TRBD2, each agreeing at 5 bases. The CDR3 region: CASSWPRDDSYEQYF. The DNA is as follows: TGTGCCAGCAGCTGGCCCCGGGACGATTCATACGAGCAGTACTTC.